This entry is about one TCR beta chain. Its cognate antigen is unknown. The data belong to a study of CD8 T cells in Susac syndrome. Looking at the study overall: About 6 sequenced Susac syndrome patients had clinically active disease, while roughly 8 were in remission. Study findings and constraints: None of the CD4+ T cell repertoires in Susac syndrome showed clonal expansion.

The V gene end was trimmed by 6 bases and the J gene end by 4 bases; junction bases not matched to a gene: 9. The CDR3 loop spans 15 amino acids. With random hexamers, reverse transcription was performed on about 0.45 to 1 ug of RNA. Coverage of TCR beta CDR3 amplification by immunoSEQ multiplex PCR extended to 54 Vbeta and 13 Jbeta. TCRdb used MiXCR to reprocess the immunoSEQ multiplex PCR reads, holding one entry per CDR3 protein. The data contain under 200,000 distinct CDR3 sequences, roughly 94% of them singletons. Isolation of CD8+ and CD4+ T cells was performed negatively, whereas enrichment of TEMRA cells was done by FACS.

The rearrangement uses TRBV12-3 or TRBV12-4 and TRBJ2-5; TRBD2 matches at 9 bases. The sequence came from a human donor with Susac syndrome. Sequencing was performed on CD4+ T cells from PBMCs. The CDR3 bases are TGTGCCAGCAGCCCCGGACTAGCGAGGGGAGAGACCCAGTACTTC. Protein product: CASSPGLARGETQYF.